This T cell receptor beta chain was captured by sequencing in a study of blood T cell repertoires in COVID-19. Study-wide context: Collection of acute and convalescent COVID-19 samples took place in the United States, Italy and Spain. In each case, the material was cDNA or gDNA derived from T cells, B-cell-depleted T cells, or PBMCs.

The method was immunoSEQ multiplex PCR; TCRdb's version includes in-frame clones alone and lacks a portion of them. Found here are roughly 120,000 clones, roughly nine tenths of them singletons; the top ten hold around 4.6%. Seattle enrolled patients during active infection and tracked them longitudinally. CDR1 and CDR2 from the germline V gene are WNHNN and SYGVQD (reference sequence). Trimming stripped 6 bases from V and 2 bases from J, with 11 bases between. This CDR3 region has 14 residues. The source material was peripheral blood. The rearrangement joins TRBV10-1 to TRBJ1-3; TRBD1 is a possible D gene (6 bases). This sequence originates from a man between 60 and 70 years old with COVID-19, enrolled during active disease. DNA for the CDR3: TGCGCCAGCAGCCCAAACAGGGCTGGAAACACCATATATTTT. Residues: CASSPNRAGNTIYF.